This TCR beta chain comes out of a study of shared clonotypes between healthy human individuals. Only a few counts were recorded for this clone. Its antigen is unknown. Trimming stripped 2 bases from V and 4 bases from J, with 9 bases between. Germline CDR1 is MDHEN and CDR2 is SYDVKM. The CDR3 is 14 amino acids. The study's findings and limits: Generation probabilities of non-shared clonotypes were lower (relative to those shared by all four donors).

Generated by immunoSEQ multiplex PCR, the TCRdb table keeps only in-frame clones and is missing some. The profile shows about 1 million clones, around 76% of them singletons. This chain links TRBV28 with TRBJ1-5; D is uncertain. The receptor was isolated from a man younger than 35 in good health. Sample: memory CD4+ T cells sorted from blood. Subset in this sample: CD45RA-negative fraction. The DNA of the CDR3 is TGTGCCAGCAGTTTAATTTTGCAGAATCAGCCCCAGCATTTT. Encoded protein: CASSLILQNQPQHF.